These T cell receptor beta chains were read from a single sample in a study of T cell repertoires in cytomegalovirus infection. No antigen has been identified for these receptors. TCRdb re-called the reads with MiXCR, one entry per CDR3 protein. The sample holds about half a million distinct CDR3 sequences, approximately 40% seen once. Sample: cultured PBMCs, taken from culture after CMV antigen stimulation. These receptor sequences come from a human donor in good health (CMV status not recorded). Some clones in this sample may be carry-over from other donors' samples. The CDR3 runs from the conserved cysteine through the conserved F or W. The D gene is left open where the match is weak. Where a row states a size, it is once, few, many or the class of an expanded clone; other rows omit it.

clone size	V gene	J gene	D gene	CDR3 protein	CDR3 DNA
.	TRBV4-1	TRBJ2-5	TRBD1	CASSQRGDRGPETQYF	TGCGCCAGCAGCCAGAGGGGGGACAGGGGGCCGGAGACCCAGTACTTC
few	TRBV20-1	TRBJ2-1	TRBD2	CSARDEASGGSYYNEQFF	TGCAGTGCTAGAGATGAGGCTAGCGGGGGGAGTTACTACAATGAGCAGTTCTTC
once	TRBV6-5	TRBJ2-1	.	CASSYSGGDNEQFF	TGTGCCAGCAGTTACTCGGGTGGGGACAATGAGCAGTTCTTC
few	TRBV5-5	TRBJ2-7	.	CASSQGAIEQYF	TGTGCCAGCAGCCAAGGGGCAATCGAGCAGTACTTC
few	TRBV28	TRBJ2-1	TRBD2	CASSTLSAGTTPTLSSYNEQFF	TGTGCCAGCAGTACCTTATCCGCCGGGACTACCCCAACGCTGAGCTCCTACAATGAGCAGTTCTTC
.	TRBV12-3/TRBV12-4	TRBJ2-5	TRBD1	CASSLTALGQDGETQYF	TGTGCCAGCAGTTTAACGGCGTTGGGACAGGATGGAGAGACCCAGTACTTC
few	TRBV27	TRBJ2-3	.	CAASRRGRTDTQYF	TGTGCCGCCTCTCGTAGGGGACGCACAGATACGCAGTATTTT
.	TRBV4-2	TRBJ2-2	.	CASSQVGTDTGELFF	TGTGCCAGCAGCCAAGTTGGGACGGACACCGGGGAGCTGTTTTTT
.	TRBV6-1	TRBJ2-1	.	CASSDRLQGLTGNEQFF	TGTGCCAGCAGTGACAGACTACAGGGTTTAACGGGAAATGAGCAGTTCTTC
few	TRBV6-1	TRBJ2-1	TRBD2	CASSERLAGGVYNEQFF	TGTGCCAGCAGTGAGCGACTAGCGGGGGGGGTCTACAATGAGCAGTTCTTC
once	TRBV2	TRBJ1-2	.	CASSEVGGTAGHKNAYGYTF	TGTGCCAGCAGTGAAGTCGGTGGAACCGCTGGACACAAAAACGCCTATGGCTACACCTTC
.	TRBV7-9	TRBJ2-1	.	CASSLGFSRYNEQFF	TGTGCCAGCAGCTTAGGATTCAGTCGCTACAATGAGCAGTTCTTC
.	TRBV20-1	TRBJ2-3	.	CSARDPNRAYPDTQYF	TGCAGTGCTAGAGATCCTAACAGGGCCTACCCAGATACGCAGTATTTT
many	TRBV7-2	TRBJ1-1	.	CASSYYGNTEAFF	TGTGCCAGCAGCTATTACGGGAACACTGAAGCTTTCTTT
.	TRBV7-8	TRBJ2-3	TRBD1	CASRATGGARGYTQYF	TGTGCCAGCAGGGCTACAGGGGGTGCCCGGGGGTATACGCAGTATTTT
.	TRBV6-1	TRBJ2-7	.	CASSETTYEQYF	TGTGCCAGCAGTGAAACGACTTACGAGCAGTACTTC
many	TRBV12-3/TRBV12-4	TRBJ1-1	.	CASSFGGGTEAFF	TGTGCCAGCAGTTTTGGGGGGGGCACTGAAGCTTTCTTT
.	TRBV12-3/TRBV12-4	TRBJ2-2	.	CASTPSRLRRDPRNTGELFF	TGTGCCAGCACCCCATCACGGCTCAGGAGGGACCCTCGGAACACCGGGGAGCTGTTTTTT
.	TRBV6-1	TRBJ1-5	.	CASSEDRIGQPQHF	TGTGCCAGCAGTGAAGATCGAATCGGCCAGCCCCAGCATTTT
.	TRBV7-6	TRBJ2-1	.	CASSLGEGSHPNEQFF	TGTGCCAGCAGCTTAGGAGAGGGTTCTCACCCCAATGAGCAGTTCTTC
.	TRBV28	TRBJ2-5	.	CASSLGRALETQYF	TGTGCCAGCAGTTTGGGTAGAGCGTTGGAGACCCAGTACTTC
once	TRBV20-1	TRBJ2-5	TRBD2	CSARAGAPETQYF	TGCAGTGCTAGGGCGGGAGCCCCAGAGACCCAGTACTTC